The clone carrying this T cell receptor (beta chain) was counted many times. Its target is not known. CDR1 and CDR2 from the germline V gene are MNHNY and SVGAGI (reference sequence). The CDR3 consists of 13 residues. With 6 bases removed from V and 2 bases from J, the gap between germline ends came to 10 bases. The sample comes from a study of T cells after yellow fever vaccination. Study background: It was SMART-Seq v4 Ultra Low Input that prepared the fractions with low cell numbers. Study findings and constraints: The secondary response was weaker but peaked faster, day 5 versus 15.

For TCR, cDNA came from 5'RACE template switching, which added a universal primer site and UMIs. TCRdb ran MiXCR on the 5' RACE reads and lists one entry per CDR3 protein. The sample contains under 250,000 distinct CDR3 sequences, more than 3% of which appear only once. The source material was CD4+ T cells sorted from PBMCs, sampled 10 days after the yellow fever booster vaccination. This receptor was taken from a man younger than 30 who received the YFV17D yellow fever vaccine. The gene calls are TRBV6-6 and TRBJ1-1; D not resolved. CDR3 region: CASSYATNTEAFF. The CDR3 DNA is TGTGCCAGCAGCTATGCGACTAACACTGAAGCTTTCTTT.